This T cell receptor beta chain was identified in a study of T cell responses to AZD1222 COVID-19 vaccine. Study-wide points: Among AZD1222 vaccinees, only 5 or 6 were seropositive at baseline. White British donors predominated, females outnumbered males, and clonal diversity was possibly underestimated. No day 14 peak samples; only post-peak repertoires were characterized.

Concerning this clone: What it recognizes is unknown.

CDR1 GTSNPN and CDR2 SVGIG come from the germline V gene (reference sequence). Trimming removed 3 bases from V and 6 bases from J; junction bases left unmatched: 12. The length of the CDR3 is 16 residues. Produced via immunoSEQ multiplex PCR; TCRdb's table is partial and in-frame only. In the table there are approximately 150,000 clones, about 92% of which are singletons. The sequences come from peripheral blood, collected after recovery from COVID-19. The clonotype comes from an adult who had recovered from COVID-19. J is TRBJ2-7 and V is TRBV30, with TRBD1 matching over 12 bases. CDR3 DNA: TGTGCCTGGAGATCCGGGACAGGGGGCGCAAAACGCGAGCAGTACTTC. Amino acids: CAWRSGTGGAKREQYF. The full variable domain, its missing parts supplied by reference TRBV30 and TRBJ2-7, is SQTIHQWPATLVQPVGSPLSLECTVEGTSNPNLYWYRQAAGRGLQLLFYSVGIGQISSEVPQNLSASRPQDRQFILSSKKLLLSDSGFYLCAWRSGTGGAKREQYFGPGTRLTVT.